This T cell receptor beta chain was identified during a study of CD8 T cells in Susac syndrome. The trim removed 2 bases at V and 8 bases at J, leaving 4 bases unmatched. CDR3 length equals 13 residues. The V gene's germline CDR1 is SGHNT and CDR2 YYREEE (reference sequence). Isolation of CD8+ and CD4+ T cells was performed negatively, whereas enrichment of TEMRA cells was done by FACS. With random hexamers, reverse transcription was performed on about 0.45 to 1 ug of RNA. The amplification used immunoSEQ multiplex PCR on TCR beta CDR3; it spanned 54 Vbeta and 13 Jbeta. TCRdb processed the immunoSEQ multiplex PCR reads anew with MiXCR; each CDR3 protein has one entry. The repertoire holds approximately 150,000 distinct CDR3 sequences, 94% seen once, with about 0.094% in the top ten.

The gene calls are TRBV5-4 and TRBJ1-5, with 7 bases identical to TRBD1. What was sequenced was CD4+ T cells from PBMCs. The source is a human donor with multiple sclerosis. Here the CDR3 reads CASSLQGLEPQHF. CDR3 DNA: TGTGCCAGCAGCTTACAGGGGTTGGAGCCCCAGCATTTT.